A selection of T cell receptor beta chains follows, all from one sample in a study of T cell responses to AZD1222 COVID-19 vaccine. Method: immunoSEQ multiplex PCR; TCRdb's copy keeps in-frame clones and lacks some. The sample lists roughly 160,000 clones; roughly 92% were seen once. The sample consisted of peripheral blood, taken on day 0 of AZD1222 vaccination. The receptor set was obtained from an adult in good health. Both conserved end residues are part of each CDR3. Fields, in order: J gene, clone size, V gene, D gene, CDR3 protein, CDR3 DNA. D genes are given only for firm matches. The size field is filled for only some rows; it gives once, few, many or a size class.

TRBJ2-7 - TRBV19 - CASSRTDVAYEQYF TGTGCCAGTAGTCGGACGGACGTAGCCTACGAGCAGTACTTC
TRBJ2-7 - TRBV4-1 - CASSIRQQPYEQYF TGCGCCAGCAGCATCCGACAGCAGCCCTACGAGCAGTACTTC
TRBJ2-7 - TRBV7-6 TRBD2 CASSSTSGEAYEQYF TGTGCCAGCAGCTCGACTAGCGGGGAGGCCTACGAGCAGTACTTC
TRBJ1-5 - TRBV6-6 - CASAGPNQPQHF TGTGCCAGCGCGGGACCCAATCAGCCCCAGCATTTT
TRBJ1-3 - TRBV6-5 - CASSYSGRTGNTIYF TGTGCCAGCAGTTACTCGGGTAGGACTGGAAACACCATATATTTT
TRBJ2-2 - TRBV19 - CASSIPGNTGELFF TGTGCCAGTAGTATCCCAGGGAACACCGGGGAGCTGTTTTTT
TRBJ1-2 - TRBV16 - CASSQSRAAHFNYGYTF TGTGCCAGCAGCCAATCGAGAGCAGCGCATTTTAACTATGGCTACACCTTC
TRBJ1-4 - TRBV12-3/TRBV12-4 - CASRAATNEKLFF TGTGCCAGCAGGGCTGCAACTAATGAAAAACTGTTTTTT
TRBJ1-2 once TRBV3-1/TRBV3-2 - CASSRQGPYGYTF TGTGCCAGCAGCCGGCAGGGGCCCTATGGCTACACCTTC
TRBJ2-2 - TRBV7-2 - CASSLRGGTGELFF TGTGCCAGCAGCTTAAGGGGAGGCACCGGGGAGCTGTTTTTT
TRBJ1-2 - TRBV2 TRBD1 CASSEFPGGGYGYTF TGTGCCAGCAGTGAATTTCCAGGGGGCGGCTATGGCTACACCTTC
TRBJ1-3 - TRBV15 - CATSRDRKGLGIYF TGTGCCACCAGCAGAGATCGAAAGGGGCTGGGCATATATTTT
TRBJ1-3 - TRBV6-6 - CASRDTSTGNTIYF TGTGCCAGCAGAGACACGTCCACTGGAAACACCATATATTTT
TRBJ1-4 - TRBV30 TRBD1 CAWEPGQGHKKLFF TGTGCCTGGGAACCGGGACAGGGTCATAAAAAACTGTTTTTT
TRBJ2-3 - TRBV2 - CASSGYPTTDTQYF TGTGCCAGCAGTGGATACCCGACCACAGATACGCAGTATTTT
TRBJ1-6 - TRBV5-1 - CASSLAGQQYSPLHF TGCGCCAGCAGCTTGGCAGGGCAGCAATATTCACCCCTCCACTTT
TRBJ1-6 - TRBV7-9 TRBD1 CASLGQGTYNSPLHF TGTGCCAGCTTGGGACAGGGAACCTATAATTCACCCCTCCACTTT
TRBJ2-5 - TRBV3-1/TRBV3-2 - CASNDGFQETQYF TGTGCCAGCAACGATGGGTTCCAAGAGACCCAGTACTTC
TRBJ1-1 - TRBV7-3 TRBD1 CASSSEGARATEAFF TGTGCCAGCAGCTCTGAGGGGGCCAGGGCCACTGAAGCTTTCTTT
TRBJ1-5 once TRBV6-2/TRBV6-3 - CASSPDGRNQPQHF TGTGCCAGCAGCCCAGACGGACGCAATCAGCCCCAGCATTTT
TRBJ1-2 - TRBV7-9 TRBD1 CASSLVSGQGYGYTF TGTGCCAGCAGCTTAGTTTCGGGACAGGGCTATGGCTACACCTTC
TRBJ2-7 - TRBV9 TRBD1 CASSPRTGEIEQYF TGTGCCAGCAGCCCCAGGACAGGGGAAATCGAGCAGTACTTC
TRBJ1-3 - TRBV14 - CASSPRRGAGNTIYF TGTGCCAGCAGCCCACGGAGGGGGGCTGGAAACACCATATATTTT
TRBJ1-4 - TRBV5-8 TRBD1 CASSRWTGGSNEKLFF TGTGCCAGCAGCCGTTGGACAGGGGGGTCGAATGAAAAACTGTTTTTT
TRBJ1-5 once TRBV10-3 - CAISLTGSNQPQHF TGTGCCATCAGCTTGACAGGTAGCAATCAGCCCCAGCATTTT
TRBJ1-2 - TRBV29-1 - CSVAGTLEGYTF TGCAGCGTTGCCGGGACGTTGGAGGGCTACACCTTC
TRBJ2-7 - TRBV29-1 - CSVEDRTAYEQYF TGCAGCGTTGAAGATCGGACAGCCTACGAGCAGTACTTC
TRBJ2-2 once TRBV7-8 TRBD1 CASSFYRGPSNTGELFF TGTGCCAGCAGCTTTTACAGGGGGCCCTCGAACACCGGGGAGCTGTTTTTT
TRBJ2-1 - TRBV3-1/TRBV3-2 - CASSQDRRPPQFF TGTGCCAGCAGCCAAGATCGGAGACCCCCGCAGTTCTTC
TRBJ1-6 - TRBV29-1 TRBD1 CSVRTGDNSPLHF TGCAGCGTTAGGACAGGGGATAATTCACCCCTCCACTTT
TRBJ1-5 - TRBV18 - CASSPRGVRGNQPQHF TGTGCCAGCTCACCACGGGGGGTCAGGGGCAATCAGCCCCAGCATTTT
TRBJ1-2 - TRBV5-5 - CASVPGPWTNYGYTF TGTGCCAGCGTCCCAGGTCCTTGGACTAACTATGGCTACACCTTC
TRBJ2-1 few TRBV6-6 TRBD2 CASSYLREGYEQFF TGTGCCAGCAGTTACTTACGGGAGGGGTATGAGCAGTTCTTC
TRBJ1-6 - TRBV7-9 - CASTLGQVGSPLHF TGTGCCAGCACCCTGGGACAAGTGGGATCACCCCTCCACTTT
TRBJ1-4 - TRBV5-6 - CASSLGPTTNEKLFF TGTGCCAGCAGCTTGGGGCCGACAACTAATGAAAAACTGTTTTTT
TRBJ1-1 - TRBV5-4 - CASSLGAGLYTEAFF TGTGCCAGCAGCTTGGGGGCAGGGCTGTACACTGAAGCTTTCTTT
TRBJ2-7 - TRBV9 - CASSGHTPYEQYF TGTGCCAGCAGCGGACATACTCCCTACGAGCAGTACTTC
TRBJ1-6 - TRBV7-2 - CASSQTGRSYNSPLHF TGTGCCAGCAGTCAAACAGGGCGCTCCTATAATTCACCCCTCCACTTT
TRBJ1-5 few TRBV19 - CASSVIPTGNSNQPQHF TGTGCCAGTAGTGTAATCCCTACAGGTAATAGCAATCAGCCCCAGCATTTT
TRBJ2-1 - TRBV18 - CASSPPETVYNEQFF TGTGCCAGCTCACCACCGGAGACGGTGTACAATGAGCAGTTCTTC
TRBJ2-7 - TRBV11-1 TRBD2 CASSVLAGGTYEQYF TGTGCCAGCAGCGTACTAGCGGGGGGTACCTACGAGCAGTACTTC
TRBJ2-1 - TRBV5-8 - CASSLKGWDEQFF TGTGCCAGCAGCTTGAAAGGGTGGGATGAGCAGTTCTTC
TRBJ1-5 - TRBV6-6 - CASSRTQGSNQPQHF TGTGCCAGCAGCCGAACCCAGGGTAGCAATCAGCCCCAGCATTTT
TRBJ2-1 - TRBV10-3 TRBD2 CAISRELADNEQFF TGTGCCATCAGTAGAGAACTAGCGGACAATGAGCAGTTCTTC
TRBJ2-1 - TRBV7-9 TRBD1 CASSLLMTGDNEQFF TGTGCCAGCAGCTTACTCATGACAGGGGACAATGAGCAGTTCTTC
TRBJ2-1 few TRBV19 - CASSPDRSSYNEQFF TGTGCCAGTAGCCCTGACAGGAGCTCCTACAATGAGCAGTTCTTC